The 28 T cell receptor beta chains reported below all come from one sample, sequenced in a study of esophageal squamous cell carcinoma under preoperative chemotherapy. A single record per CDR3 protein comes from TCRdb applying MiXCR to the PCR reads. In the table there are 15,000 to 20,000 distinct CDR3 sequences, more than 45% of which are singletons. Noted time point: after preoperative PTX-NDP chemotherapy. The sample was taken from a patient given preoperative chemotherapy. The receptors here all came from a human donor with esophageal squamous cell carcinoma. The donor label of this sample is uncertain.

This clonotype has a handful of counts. CDR3 residues: CASRMGAAGGRNEQFF. Here the CDR3 DNA reads TGTGCCAGCAGGATGGGAGCGGCGGGAGGCAGGAATGAGCAGTTCTTC. The J gene is TRBJ2-1, the V gene TRBV12-3 or TRBV12-4, with 8 positions matching TRBD2. The CDR3 extends over 16 amino acids. V was clipped by 6 bases and J by 7 bases; unmatched bases: 14.

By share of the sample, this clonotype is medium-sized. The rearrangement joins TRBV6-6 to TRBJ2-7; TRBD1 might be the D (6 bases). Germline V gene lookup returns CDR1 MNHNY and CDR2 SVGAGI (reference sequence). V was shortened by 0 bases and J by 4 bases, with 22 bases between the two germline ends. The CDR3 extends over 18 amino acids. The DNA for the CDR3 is TGTGCCAGCAGTTACTCTATGGGGGCGTCCGCACTTCTTTACGAGCAGTACTTC. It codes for CASSYSMGASALLYEQYF.

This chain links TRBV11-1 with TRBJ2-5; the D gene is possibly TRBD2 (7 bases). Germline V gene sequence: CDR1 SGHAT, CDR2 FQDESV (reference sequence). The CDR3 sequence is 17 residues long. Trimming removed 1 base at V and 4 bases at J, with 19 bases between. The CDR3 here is CASSLGRGEGPPETQYF. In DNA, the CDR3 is TGTGCCAGCAGCTTAGGAAGGGGGGAGGGCCCTCCAGAGACCCAGTACTTC.

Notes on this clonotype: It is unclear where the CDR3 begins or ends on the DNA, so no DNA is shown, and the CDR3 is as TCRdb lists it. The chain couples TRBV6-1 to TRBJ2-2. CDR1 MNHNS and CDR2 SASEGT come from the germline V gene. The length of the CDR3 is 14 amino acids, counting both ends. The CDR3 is CAGSVAVGTEALYF.

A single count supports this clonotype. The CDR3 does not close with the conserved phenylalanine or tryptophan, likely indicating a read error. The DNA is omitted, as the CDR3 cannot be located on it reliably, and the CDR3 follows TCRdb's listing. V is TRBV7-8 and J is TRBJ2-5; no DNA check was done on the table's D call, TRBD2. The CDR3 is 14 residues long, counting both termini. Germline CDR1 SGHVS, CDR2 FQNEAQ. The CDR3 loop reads CASSVGTSGESRYL.

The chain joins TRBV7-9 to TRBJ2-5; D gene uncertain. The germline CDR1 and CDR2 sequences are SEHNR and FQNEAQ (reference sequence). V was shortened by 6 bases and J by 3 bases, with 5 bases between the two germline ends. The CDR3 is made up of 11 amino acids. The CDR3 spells CASRTEETQYF. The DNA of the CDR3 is TGTGCCAGCAGGACGGAAGAGACCCAGTACTTC.

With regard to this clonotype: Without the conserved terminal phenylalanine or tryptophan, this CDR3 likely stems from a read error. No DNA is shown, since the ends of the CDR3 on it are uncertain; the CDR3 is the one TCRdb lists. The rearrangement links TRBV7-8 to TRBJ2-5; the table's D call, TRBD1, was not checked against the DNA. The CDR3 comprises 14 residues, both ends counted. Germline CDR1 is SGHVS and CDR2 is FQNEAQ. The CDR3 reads CASSPRTGWASQHS.

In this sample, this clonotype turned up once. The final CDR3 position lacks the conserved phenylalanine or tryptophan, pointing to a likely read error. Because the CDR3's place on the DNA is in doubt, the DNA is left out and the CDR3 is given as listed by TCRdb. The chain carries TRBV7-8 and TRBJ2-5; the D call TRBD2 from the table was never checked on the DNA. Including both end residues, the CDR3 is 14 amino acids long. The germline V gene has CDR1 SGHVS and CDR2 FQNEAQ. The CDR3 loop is CARGSTTTKATWFS.

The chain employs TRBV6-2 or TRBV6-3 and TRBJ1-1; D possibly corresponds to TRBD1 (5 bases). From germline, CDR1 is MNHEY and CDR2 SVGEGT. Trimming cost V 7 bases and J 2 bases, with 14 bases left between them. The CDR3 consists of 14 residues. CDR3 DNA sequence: TGTGCCAGCAAAAAAACGGGGCCCAACACTGAAGCTTTCTTT. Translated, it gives CASKKTGPNTEAFF.

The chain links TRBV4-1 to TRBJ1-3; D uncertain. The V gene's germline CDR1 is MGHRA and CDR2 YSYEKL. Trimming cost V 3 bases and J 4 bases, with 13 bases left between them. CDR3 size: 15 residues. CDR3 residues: CASSHSFLSGNTIYF. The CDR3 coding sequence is TGCGCCAGCAGCCATAGTTTTTTGTCCGGAAACACCATATATTTT.

Written as DNA, the CDR3 is TGTGCCAGCAGCCCGGGGACCCGGACCGATGCGCAGTATTTT. Encoded protein: CASSPGTRTDAQYF. This sequence joins TRBV11-2 and TRBJ2-3; TRBD1 or TRBD2 may be the D gene (5 bases each). The CDR3 runs 14 residues. Trimming pared 5 bases from V and 10 bases from J, leaving 19 bases between. The germline CDR1 and CDR2 sequences are SGHAT and FQNNGV.

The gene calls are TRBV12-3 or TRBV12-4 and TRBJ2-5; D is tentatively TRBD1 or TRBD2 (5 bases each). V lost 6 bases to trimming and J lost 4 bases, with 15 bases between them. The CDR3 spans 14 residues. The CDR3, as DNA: TGTGCCAGCAGCCAAGGACCAGGGAGAGAGACCCAGTACTTC. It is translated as CASSQGPGRETQYF.

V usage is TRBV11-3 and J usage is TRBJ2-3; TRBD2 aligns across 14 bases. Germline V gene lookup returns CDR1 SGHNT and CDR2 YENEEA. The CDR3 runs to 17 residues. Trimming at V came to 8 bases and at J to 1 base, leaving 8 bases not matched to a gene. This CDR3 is CASRGTSGSRGTDTQYF. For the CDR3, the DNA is TGTGCCAGCCGAGGGACTAGCGGGAGTCGTGGCACAGATACGCAGTATTTT.

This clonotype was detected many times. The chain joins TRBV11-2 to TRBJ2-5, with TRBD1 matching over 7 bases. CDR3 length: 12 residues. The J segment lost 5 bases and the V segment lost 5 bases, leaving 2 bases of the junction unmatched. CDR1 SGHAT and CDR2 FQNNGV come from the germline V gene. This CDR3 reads CASSRQGETQYF. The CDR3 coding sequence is TGTGCCAGCAGCCGACAGGGTGAGACCCAGTACTTC.

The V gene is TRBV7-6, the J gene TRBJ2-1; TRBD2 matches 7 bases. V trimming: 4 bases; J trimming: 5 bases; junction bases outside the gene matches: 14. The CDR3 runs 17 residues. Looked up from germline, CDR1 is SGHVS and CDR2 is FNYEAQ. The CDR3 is CASSSEAGVGFHNEQFF. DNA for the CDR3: TGTGCCAGCAGCTCAGAGGCGGGAGTGGGTTTTCACAATGAGCAGTTCTTC.

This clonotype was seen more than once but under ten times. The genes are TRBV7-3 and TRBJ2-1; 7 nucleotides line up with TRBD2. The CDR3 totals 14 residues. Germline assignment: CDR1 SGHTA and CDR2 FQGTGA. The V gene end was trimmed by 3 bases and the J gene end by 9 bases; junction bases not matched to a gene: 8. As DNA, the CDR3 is TGTGCCAGCAGCTTCGGACTAGTTAGGGGTGAGCAGTTCTTC. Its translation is CASSFGLVRGEQFF. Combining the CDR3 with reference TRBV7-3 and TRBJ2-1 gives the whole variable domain GAGVSQTPSNKVTEKGKYVELRCDPISGHTALYWYRQSLGQGPEFLIYFQGTGAADDSGLPNDRFFAVRPEGSVSTLKIQRTERGDSAVYLCASSFGLVRGEQFFGPGTRLTVL.

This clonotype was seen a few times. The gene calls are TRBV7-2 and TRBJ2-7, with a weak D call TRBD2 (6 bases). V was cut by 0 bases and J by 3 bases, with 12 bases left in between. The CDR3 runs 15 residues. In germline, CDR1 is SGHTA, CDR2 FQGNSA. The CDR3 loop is CASSLAWQGLYEQYF. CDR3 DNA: TGTGCCAGCAGCTTAGCGTGGCAGGGACTCTACGAGCAGTACTTC.

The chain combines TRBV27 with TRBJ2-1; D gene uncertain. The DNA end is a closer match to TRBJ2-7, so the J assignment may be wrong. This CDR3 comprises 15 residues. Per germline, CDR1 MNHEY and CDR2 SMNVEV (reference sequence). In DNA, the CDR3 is TGTGCCAGCAGACGTAAGGTTGTGTCCTACAATGAGCAGTACTTC. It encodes CASRRKVVSYNEQYF.

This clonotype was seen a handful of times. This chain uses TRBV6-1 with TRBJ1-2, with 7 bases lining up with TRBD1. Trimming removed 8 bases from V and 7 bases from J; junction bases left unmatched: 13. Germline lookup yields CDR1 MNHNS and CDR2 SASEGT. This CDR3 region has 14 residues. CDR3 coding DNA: TGTGCCAGCTGCATCAGACAGGGATTGGGTGGCTACACCTTC. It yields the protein CASCIRQGLGGYTF.

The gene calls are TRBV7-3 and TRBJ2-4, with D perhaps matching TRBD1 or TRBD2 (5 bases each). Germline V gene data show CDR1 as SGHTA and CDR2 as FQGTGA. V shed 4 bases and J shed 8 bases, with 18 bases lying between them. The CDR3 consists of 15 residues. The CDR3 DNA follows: TGTGCCAGCAGCTCGGGGCTCGGAGACGCAGACATTCAGTACTTC. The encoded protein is CASSSGLGDADIQYF.

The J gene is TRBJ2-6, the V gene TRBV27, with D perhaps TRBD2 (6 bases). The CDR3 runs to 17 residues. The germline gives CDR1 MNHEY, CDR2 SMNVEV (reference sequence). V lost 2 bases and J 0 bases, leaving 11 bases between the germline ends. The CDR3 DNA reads TGTGCCAGCAGTTTAGTGGGACTGAGCTCTGGGGCCAACGTCCTGACTTTC. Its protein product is CASSLVGLSSGANVLTF. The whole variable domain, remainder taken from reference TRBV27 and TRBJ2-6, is EAQVTQNPRYLITVTGKKLTVTCSQNMNHEYMSWYRQDPGLGLRQIYYSMNVEVTDKGDVPEGYKVSRKEKRNFPLILESPSPNQTSLYFCASSLVGLSSGANVLTFGAGSRLTVL.

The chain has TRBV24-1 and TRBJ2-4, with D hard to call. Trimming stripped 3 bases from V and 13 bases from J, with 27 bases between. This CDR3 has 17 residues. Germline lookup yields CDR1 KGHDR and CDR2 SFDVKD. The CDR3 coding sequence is TGTGCCACCAGTGATCCCGCCGCTGGACGTGCCAAAAACACCCAGTACTTC. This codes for CATSDPAAGRAKNTQYF.

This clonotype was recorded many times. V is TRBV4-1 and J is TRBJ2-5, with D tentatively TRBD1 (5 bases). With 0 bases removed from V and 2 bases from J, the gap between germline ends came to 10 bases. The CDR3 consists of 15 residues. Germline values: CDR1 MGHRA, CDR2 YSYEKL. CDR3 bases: TGCGCCAGCAGCCAAGAGGGGCAGGGTCAAGAGACCCAGTACTTC. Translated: CASSQEGQGQETQYF.

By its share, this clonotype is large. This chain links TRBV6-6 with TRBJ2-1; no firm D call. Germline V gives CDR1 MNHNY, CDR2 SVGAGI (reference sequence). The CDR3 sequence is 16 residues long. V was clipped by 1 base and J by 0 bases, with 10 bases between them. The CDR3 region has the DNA TGTGCCAGCAGTTACTATGGGGTCAGCTCCTACAATGAGCAGTTCTTC. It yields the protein CASSYYGVSSYNEQFF.

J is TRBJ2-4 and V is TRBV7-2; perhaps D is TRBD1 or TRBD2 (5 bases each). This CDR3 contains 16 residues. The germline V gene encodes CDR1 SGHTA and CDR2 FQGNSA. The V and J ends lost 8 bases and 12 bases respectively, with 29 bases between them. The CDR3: CASRVPGLWATDTQYF. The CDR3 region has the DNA TGTGCCAGCCGCGTCCCGGGGCTGTGGGCCACAGATACTCAGTACTTC.

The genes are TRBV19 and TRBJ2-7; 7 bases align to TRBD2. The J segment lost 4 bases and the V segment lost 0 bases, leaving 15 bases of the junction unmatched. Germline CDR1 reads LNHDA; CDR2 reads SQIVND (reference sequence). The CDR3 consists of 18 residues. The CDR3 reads CASSIDRGLPTSPYEQYF. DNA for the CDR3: TGTGCCAGTAGTATAGATAGGGGACTTCCGACTAGCCCGTACGAGCAGTACTTC. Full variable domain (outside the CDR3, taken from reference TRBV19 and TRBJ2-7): DGGITQSPKYLFRKEGQNVTLSCEQNLNHDAMYWYRQDPGQGLRLIYYSQIVNDFQKGDIAEGYSVSREKKESFPLTVTSAQKNPTAFYLCASSIDRGLPTSPYEQYFGPGTRLTVT.

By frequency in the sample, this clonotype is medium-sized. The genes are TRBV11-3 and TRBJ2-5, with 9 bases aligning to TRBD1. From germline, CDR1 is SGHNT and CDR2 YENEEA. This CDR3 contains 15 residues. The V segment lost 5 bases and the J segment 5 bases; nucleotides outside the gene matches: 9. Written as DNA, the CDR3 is TGTGCCAGCAGCGGTGGACAGGGGCCGGGGGAGACCCAGTACTTC. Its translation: CASSGGQGPGETQYF.

DNA for the CDR3: TGTGCCACCAGCAGGGGAGCCGGGACTTCGGGCTACGAGCAGTACTTC. Protein: CATSRGAGTSGYEQYF. The gene calls are TRBV15 and TRBJ2-7, with D possibly being TRBD2 (6 bases). V was clipped by 3 bases and J by 3 bases, with 18 bases between them. Per germline, CDR1 LNHNV and CDR2 YYDKDF (reference sequence). The CDR3 spans 16 residues. Combining the CDR3 with reference TRBV15 and TRBJ2-7 gives the whole variable domain DAMVIQNPRYQVTQFGKPVTLSCSQTLNHNVMYWYQQKSSQAPKLLFHYYDKDFNNEADTPDNFQSRRPNTSFCFLDIRSPGLGDTAMYLCATSRGAGTSGYEQYFGPGTRLTVT.